This TCR beta chain was captured in a study of T cells after yellow fever vaccination. Generation of TCR cDNA used 5'RACE template switching (which added a universal primer site and UMIs). TCRdb reanalysed the 5' RACE reads using MiXCR and keeps one entry per CDR3 protein. The sample holds hundreds of thousands of distinct CDR3 sequences, 9% to 15% seen once. The study, taken as a whole, reports: Shared CD4/CD8 clonotypes were a small share, likely from convergent recombination. Bulk-population clonotypes that are abundant could appear as contaminants in FACS-sorted repertoires. At less than 97% for CD4 and about 88% for CD8, most primary-vaccination clones showed up again after the booster.

This clonotype was seen many times. Its matching antigen is unknown. CDR3 length equals 14 residues. V lost 5 bases, J lost 6 bases, and 17 bases lay in between. Looked up from germline, CDR1 is KGHSH and CDR2 is LQKENI. This clonotype originated in a man aged 30 to 39 who received the YFV17D yellow fever vaccine. Sequencing used PBMCs, obtained on the day of the yellow fever booster vaccination. The chain employs TRBV18 and TRBJ2-7, with D possibly being TRBD1 or TRBD2 (5 bases each). CDR3 nucleotides: TGTGCCAGCTCAACGGGAAAGGGGTCTGGCGAGCAGTACTTC. Its protein product is CASSTGKGSGEQYF.